The 31 T cell receptor beta chains presented below share a single source sample, sequenced in a study of blood T cell repertoires in COVID-19. The protocol was immunoSEQ multiplex PCR, while the TCRdb copy is restricted to in-frame clones and leaves out a portion. The sample has around 190,000 clones; 75% to 85% are singletons. Sequencing input: peripheral blood. The receptor set was obtained from a human donor in a cohort sampled during active COVID-19.

The gene calls are TRBV4-2 and TRBJ2-7; D remains unclear. The CDR3 covers 13 residues. The germline V gene encodes CDR1 LGHNA and CDR2 YNFKEQ. V was cut by 4 bases and J by 0 bases, with 7 bases left in between. CDR3 sequence: CASSPSFSYEQYF. CDR3 sequence (DNA): TGTGCCAGCAGCCCTTCTTTCTCCTACGAGCAGTACTTC.

The chain carries TRBV9 and TRBJ2-3, with 10 bases that match TRBD2. Germline CDR1 SGDLS, CDR2 YYNGEE. J lost 4 bases, V lost 4 bases, and 12 bases had no gene match. The length of the CDR3 is 17 residues. The CDR3 sequence: CASSPRAGGSGADTQYF. The CDR3 bases are TGTGCCAGCAGCCCCCGAGCGGGAGGGTCAGGTGCAGATACGCAGTATTTT. The full variable domain, with the rest looked up from reference TRBV9 and TRBJ2-3, is DSGVTQTPKHLITATGQRVTLRCSPRSGDLSVYWYQQSLDQGLQFLIQYYNGEERAKGNILERFSAQQFPDLHSELNLSSLELGDSALYFCASSPRAGGSGADTQYFGPGTRLTVL.

The chain combines TRBV2 with TRBJ1-5; D is uncertain. Germline V gives CDR1 SNHLY, CDR2 FYNNEI. This CDR3 is built from 13 residues. Trimming pared 4 bases from V and 6 bases from J, leaving 10 bases between. The CDR3: CASSATELQPQHF. In nucleotides, the CDR3 is TGTGCCAGCAGTGCTACCGAACTTCAGCCCCAGCATTTT.

The CDR3 reads CASSGIGQADTQYF. Written as DNA, the CDR3 is TGCGCCAGCAGCGGCATTGGACAGGCAGATACGCAGTATTTT. This chain joins TRBV4-1 and TRBJ2-3, with TRBD1 matching 7 bases. CDR1 MGHRA and CDR2 YSYEKL come from the germline V gene. V dropped 5 bases and J dropped 4; count of bases not matched to a gene: 6. The CDR3 has 14 amino acids.

Written as DNA, the CDR3 is TGTGCCAGCAGCTTCGGTCATGGCGGCGATGAGCAGTTCTTC. This encodes CASSFGHGGDEQFF. The V and J genes are TRBV7-9 and TRBJ2-1; D not certain. CDR1 and CDR2 (germline): SEHNR, FQNEAQ (reference sequence). The CDR3 has 14 residues. Trimming cost V 3 bases and J 8 bases, with 14 bases left between them.

This chain connects TRBV27 to TRBJ1-4; D remains unclear. This CDR3 comprises 15 residues. V gave up 2 bases and J gave up 0 bases, with 7 bases separating them. Germline CDR1 and CDR2: MNHEY and SMNVEV (reference sequence). CDR3 sequence: CASSLTTTTNEKLFF. The CDR3 nucleotides read TGTGCCAGCAGTTTAACGACAACAACTAATGAAAAACTGTTTTTT.

V is TRBV5-4 and J is TRBJ2-5, with 11 positions matching TRBD2. The germline CDR1 and CDR2 sequences are SGHNT and YYREEE (reference sequence). Trimming removed 1 base from V and 3 bases from J; junction bases left unmatched: 8. The CDR3 spans 17 residues. CDR3 amino acids: CASSLKRPSGGKETQYF. DNA of the CDR3: TGTGCCAGCAGCTTGAAGAGGCCTAGCGGGGGGAAAGAGACCCAGTACTTC.

V and J are TRBV7-9 and TRBJ2-5; 8 bases line up with TRBD1. V shed 5 bases and J 6 bases; nucleotides not matched to a gene: 8. CDR1 is SEHNR and CDR2 is FQNEAQ in the germline V gene (reference sequence). This CDR3 comprises 14 residues. Here the CDR3 reads CASSLGQGGQTQYF. CDR3 bases: TGTGCCAGCAGCCTTGGACAGGGCGGGCAGACCCAGTACTTC.

The chain uses TRBV5-1 and TRBJ2-1; TRBD2 aligns across 9 bases. Germline CDR1 reads SGHRS; CDR2 reads YFSETQ. Trimming at V came to 6 bases and at J to 11 bases, leaving 12 bases not matched to a gene. CDR3 length equals 14 residues. This CDR3 is CASNKREDEYKQFF. CDR3 DNA: TGCGCCAGCAACAAGCGGGAGGACGAATATAAGCAGTTCTTC.

This clone was found a few times. V and J are TRBV7-2 and TRBJ1-3; D ambiguous. Trimming removed 5 bases from V and 0 bases from J, with 11 bases in between. In germline, CDR1 is SGHTA, CDR2 FQGNSA. The CDR3 spans 15 residues. CDR3 amino acids: CASSQDFSSGNTIYF. CDR3 bases: TGTGCCAGCAGCCAAGACTTTTCCTCTGGAAACACCATATATTTT. The full variable domain, in which reference TRBV7-2 and TRBJ1-3 provide the parts outside the CDR3, is GAGVSQSPSNKVTEKGKDVELRCDPISGHTALYWYRQSLGQGLEFLIYFQGNSAPDKSGLPSDRFSAERTGGSVSTLTIQRTQQEDSAVYLCASSQDFSSGNTIYFGEGSWLTVV.

The V and J genes are TRBV19 and TRBJ2-1; 9 bases map to TRBD1. V was pared by 1 base and J by 1 base, with 2 bases of the junction left unmatched. Germline CDR1 is LNHDA and CDR2 is SQIVND (reference sequence). The CDR3 spans 16 residues. CDR3: CASSIGQGGSYNEQFF. Written as DNA, the CDR3 is TGTGCCAGTAGTATAGGACAGGGGGGGTCCTACAATGAGCAGTTCTTC.

V is TRBV7-9 and J is TRBJ2-3, with D possibly matching TRBD1 (5 bases). V lost 1 base to trimming and J lost 0 bases, with 8 bases between them. Germline V gene sequence: CDR1 SEHNR, CDR2 FQNEAQ (reference sequence). This CDR3 spans 15 amino acids. The CDR3 DNA is TGTGCCAGCAGCTTAGGGCAGGGTAGCACAGATACGCAGTATTTT. It codes for CASSLGQGSTDTQYF. Looking up the rest from reference TRBV7-9 and TRBJ2-3 gives the full variable domain: DTGVSQNPRHKITKRGQNVTFRCDPISEHNRLYWYRQTLGQGPEFLTYFQNEAQLEKSRLLSDRFSAERPKGSFSTLEIQRTEQGDSAMYLCASSLGQGSTDTQYFGPGTRLTVL.

The gene calls are TRBV3-1 (or the pseudogene TRBV3-2) and TRBJ1-4; TRBD1 matches at 7 bases. From germline, CDR1 is LGHDT and CDR2 YNNKEL (reference sequence). Trimming removed 6 bases from V and 8 bases from J; junction bases left unmatched: 9. The CDR3 runs 14 residues. CDR3 DNA sequence: TGTGCCAGCAGTTCCTTCGGACAGGCGGAAAAACTGTTTTTT. Protein: CASSSFGQAEKLFF.

The V and J genes are TRBV4-1 and TRBJ2-5; TRBD1 aligns across 9 bases. This CDR3 contains 15 residues. Germline V gene sequence: CDR1 MGHRA, CDR2 YSYEKL. The ends lost 6 bases at V and 5 bases at J; junction bases unmatched: 10. DNA for the CDR3: TGCGCCAGCAGGCCACAGGGGGCCGCGGAGGAGACCCAGTACTTC. It encodes CASRPQGAAEETQYF.

This clone was observed once. CDR3 in amino acids: CASSFGTGRNSPLHF. As DNA, the CDR3 is TGTGCCAGCAGTTTTGGGACAGGGAGGAATTCACCCCTCCACTTT. The V call is TRBV27, the J call TRBJ1-6; 9 bases line up with TRBD1. V lost 3 bases, J lost 7 bases, and 4 bases stayed unmatched. The CDR3 extends over 15 amino acids. From germline, CDR1 is MNHEY and CDR2 SMNVEV (reference sequence).

This rearrangement joins TRBV28 to TRBJ2-1, with no clear D. Germline V gene sequence: CDR1 MDHEN, CDR2 SYDVKM. The CDR3 consists of 16 residues. With 5 bases removed from V and 0 bases from J, the gap between germline ends came to 14 bases. This CDR3 reads CASSPLAGSSYNEQFF. For the CDR3, the DNA is TGTGCCAGCAGTCCCTTAGCCGGTAGCTCCTACAATGAGCAGTTCTTC.

This clone appeared a few times. This chain links TRBV7-2 with TRBJ2-7; TRBD2 matches 14 bases. The junction had 7 bases not matched to a gene; V was cut back by 6 bases and J by 3 bases. Germline loops: CDR1 SGHTA, CDR2 FQGNSA. The CDR3 spans 16 residues. CDR3 amino acids: CASRPLTSGGGYEQYF. For the CDR3, the DNA is TGTGCCAGCAGACCTTTGACTAGCGGGGGGGGCTACGAGCAGTACTTC. The full variable domain, in which reference TRBV7-2 and TRBJ2-7 provide the parts outside the CDR3, is GAGVSQSPSNKVTEKGKDVELRCDPISGHTALYWYRQSLGQGLEFLIYFQGNSAPDKSGLPSDRFSAERTGGSVSTLTIQRTQQEDSAVYLCASRPLTSGGGYEQYFGPGTRLTVT.

V gene TRBV5-1 combines with J gene TRBJ1-1, with TRBD1 identical over 7 bases. The CDR3 covers 16 residues. V shed 1 base, J shed 1 base, and the junction held 7 bases outside the gene matches. CDR1 SGHRS and CDR2 YFSETQ come from the germline V gene. In nucleotides, the CDR3 is TGCGCCAGCAGCTTGAGTCTGACAGGGACGAACACTGAAGCTTTCTTT. Its protein product is CASSLSLTGTNTEAFF. The full variable domain, its missing parts supplied by reference TRBV5-1 and TRBJ1-1, is KAGVTQTPRYLIKTRGQQVTLSCSPISGHRSVSWYQQTPGQGLQFLFEYFSETQRNKGNFPGRFSGRQFSNSRSEMNVSTLELGDSALYLCASSLSLTGTNTEAFFGQGTRLTVV.

This rearrangement joins TRBV5-1 to TRBJ2-7, with 12 bases identical to TRBD2. The CDR3 is 15 residues long. The V gene's germline CDR1 is SGHRS and CDR2 YFSETQ. V was pared by 3 bases and J by 7 bases, with 8 bases of the junction left unmatched. The CDR3 reads CASSSLTSGSWEQYF. As DNA, the CDR3 is TGCGCCAGCAGCTCCCTGACTAGCGGGAGCTGGGAGCAGTACTTC.

V gene TRBV2 combines with J gene TRBJ2-3; 10 bases match TRBD2. The CDR3 runs 14 residues. J was trimmed by 4 bases and V by 5 bases; bases with no gene match: 3. Germline V gene sequence: CDR1 SNHLY, CDR2 FYNNEI. DNA for the CDR3: TGTGCCAGCAGTTATCTAGCGGGAGCAGATACGCAGTATTTT. Its translation is CASSYLAGADTQYF.

The chain combines TRBV5-1 with TRBJ2-7; a weak D match, TRBD2 (6 bases). The germline gives CDR1 SGHRS, CDR2 YFSETQ. The CDR3 extends over 14 amino acids. V dropped 4 bases and J dropped 4 bases, with 15 bases sitting between them. This chain's CDR3 is CASSLGGDRYEQYF. The CDR3 DNA reads as TGCGCCAGCAGCCTCGGAGGGGATAGATACGAGCAGTACTTC.

V gene TRBV3-1 (or the pseudogene TRBV3-2) combines with J gene TRBJ1-1; 7 nucleotides agree with TRBD1. J lost 3 bases, V lost 3 bases, and 4 bases had no gene match. Germline V gene data show CDR1 as LGHDT and CDR2 as YNNKEL (reference sequence). The CDR3 totals 14 residues. The CDR3 nucleotides read TGTGCCAGCAGCCAGAGGGACAGATACACTGAAGCTTTCTTT. The encoded protein is CASSQRDRYTEAFF.

The chain joins TRBV9 to TRBJ1-4, with D perhaps TRBD1 (6 bases). The CDR3 length is 16 residues. V lost 3 bases and J 5 bases, leaving 17 bases between the germline ends. The germline V gene has CDR1 SGDLS and CDR2 YYNGEE. Here the CDR3 DNA reads TGTGCCAGCAGCGCCCGTTCCACCGGGACAAATGAAAAACTGTTTTTT. This gives the protein CASSARSTGTNEKLFF.

The rearrangement joins TRBV4-1 to TRBJ1-2, with 9 positions matching TRBD1. CDR3 size: 16 residues. V gave up 4 bases and J gave up 0 bases; unmatched junction bases: 6. The V gene's germline CDR1 is MGHRA and CDR2 YSYEKL. The CDR3 reads CASSPGQGLANYGYTF. The DNA for the CDR3 is TGCGCCAGCAGCCCGGGACAGGGACTAGCTAACTATGGCTACACCTTC.

The chain couples TRBV5-1 to TRBJ2-7, with 8 bases lining up with TRBD2. The length of the CDR3 is 13 residues. Germline assignment: CDR1 SGHRS and CDR2 YFSETQ. V trimming: 6 bases; J trimming: 6 bases; junction bases outside the gene matches: 8. The CDR3 is CASTVGRASEQYF. DNA of the CDR3: TGCGCCAGCACGGTCGGGAGGGCCTCCGAGCAGTACTTC.

This chain links TRBV10-2 with TRBJ1-2; D is unresolved. Trimming took off 4 bases at V and 4 bases at J, with 10 bases between the two ends. The CDR3 is 13 amino acids. Germline V gives CDR1 WSHSY, CDR2 SAAADI. CDR3 protein: CASSGGVAYGYTF. The CDR3, as DNA: TGCGCCAGCAGTGGGGGAGTAGCCTATGGCTACACCTTC.

This clone was recorded a few times. V is TRBV5-1 and J is TRBJ2-7, with 7 bases fitting TRBD2. The germline gives CDR1 SGHRS, CDR2 YFSETQ. V shed 1 base and J 0 bases; nucleotides not matched to a gene: 7. This CDR3 spans 16 amino acids. Here the CDR3 DNA reads TGCGCCAGCAGCTTGAACGTTGGCGGGAGCTCCTACGAGCAGTACTTC. It specifies CASSLNVGGSSYEQYF.

The chain uses TRBV24-1 and TRBJ1-1; unclear D gene. The V gene lost 5 bases and the J gene lost 1 base, with 7 bases spanning the gap. The CDR3 length is 13 residues. Looked up from germline, CDR1 is KGHDR and CDR2 is SFDVKD. The CDR3 coding sequence is TGTGCCACCAGTGGGGGAGAGAACACTGAAGCTTTCTTT. It specifies CATSGGENTEAFF.

CDR3 amino acids: CAWRAHNEQFF. The CDR3 DNA reads as TGTGCCTGGAGAGCACACAATGAGCAGTTCTTC. The rearrangement links TRBV30 to TRBJ2-1; D uncertain. CDR3 length: 11 residues. Germline-derived CDR1 and CDR2 are GTSNPN and SVGIG (reference sequence). V was cut by 3 bases and J by 5 bases, with 5 bases left in between.

J is TRBJ2-3 and V is TRBV7-2, with 8 positions matching TRBD1. Germline V gene sequence: CDR1 SGHTA, CDR2 FQGNSA. The CDR3 contains 15 residues. Germline trimming cut 4 bases from V and 2 bases from J; bases unmatched to any gene: 5. This CDR3 reads CASSSNRGNTDTQYF. CDR3 nucleotide sequence: TGTGCCAGCAGCTCTAACAGGGGGAACACAGATACGCAGTATTTT.

The chain recombines TRBV15 with TRBJ1-1; a possible D gene is TRBD1 (5 bases). The V end was cut by 0 bases, the J end by 5 bases, with 10 bases between. This CDR3 is 14 amino acids long. From germline, CDR1 is LNHNV and CDR2 YYDKDF (reference sequence). CDR3: CATSRDKGRTEAFF. CDR3 sequence (DNA): TGTGCCACCAGCAGAGATAAGGGGCGGACTGAAGCTTTCTTT.